This is a list of T cell receptor beta chains from one sample in a study of radiation and T cells in renal cell carcinoma. The table came from immunoSEQ multiplex PCR; TCRdb's copy has only in-frame clones and leaves some out. The sample lists around 45,000 clones; roughly 82% were seen once. The material sequenced was blood, taken from a patient whose treatment included radiotherapy and nephrectomy. These receptors came from a woman between 70 and 85 years old with renal cell carcinoma. The CDR3 runs from the conserved cysteine through the conserved F or W. A D gene is named only where the DNA matches it firmly. Clone size is stated in some rows and not others, as once, few, many or a class when expanded.

>NA|TRBJ2-2|TRBV7-9|once
TGTGCCAGCAGCTCCCAGGGGACCCCGAACACCGGGGAGCTGTTTTTT
CASSSQGTPNTGELFF
>NA|TRBJ1-2|TRBV5-1|few
TGCGCCAGCAGCTCCCACGACATTAGGGCGGGCGGCTACACCTTC
CASSSHDIRAGGYTF
>NA|TRBJ1-1|TRBV7-9|NA
TGTGCCAGCAGCCCCTCCGGGAGTGCTGAAGCTTTCTTT
CASSPSGSAEAFF
>NA|TRBJ2-7|TRBV5-6|NA
TGTGCCAGCAGCATCTCCTACGAGCAGTACTTC
CASSISYEQYF
>TRBD2|TRBJ2-1|TRBV14|NA
TGTGCCAGCAGCCGGGGTAGCGGGAGGGACTCCTACAATGAGCAGTTCTTC
CASSRGSGRDSYNEQFF
>NA|TRBJ1-3|TRBV5-4|NA
TGTGCCAGCAGCCCCCTTGGGGGGGCCGGAAACACCATATATTTT
CASSPLGGAGNTIYF
>NA|TRBJ2-1|TRBV7-8|NA
TGTGCCAGCAGCTCCGGGTCAATCAATGAGCAGTTCTTC
CASSSGSINEQFF
>NA|TRBJ1-5|TRBV7-8|NA
TGTGCCAGCAGCTTTGGACCGGGCCAGCCCCAGCATTTT
CASSFGPGQPQHF
>NA|TRBJ1-5|TRBV7-2|NA
TGTGCCAGCAGCTTAAGGGTAGGCGGCAATCAGCCCCAGCATTTT
CASSLRVGGNQPQHF
>NA|TRBJ1-1|TRBV5-5|NA
TGTGCCAGCAGCTTGGTCGGCAGAAGCCTTGGTTCTTTCTTT
CASSLVGRSLGSFF
>NA|TRBJ1-1|TRBV2|NA
TGTGCCAGCAGTGTTAAGGGAGGTGACACTGAAGCTTTCTTT
CASSVKGGDTEAFF
>NA|TRBJ2-1|TRBV7-8|NA
TGTGCCAGCAGCCGCGGGGGCCAATTTTACAATGAGCAGTTCTTC
CASSRGGQFYNEQFF
>TRBD1|TRBJ1-1|TRBV5-4|NA
TGTGCCAGCAGCTCCGGTGACAGGGGGAGGGCTGAAGCTTTCTTT
CASSSGDRGRAEAFF
>TRBD1|TRBJ1-2|TRBV5-1|NA
TGCGCCAGCAGCCTTAGTGGGGGCCAGGGGGAGTATGGCTACACCTTC
CASSLSGGQGEYGYTF
>TRBD2|TRBJ2-7|TRBV5-4|NA
TGTGCCAGCAGCGCCGGACTAGCGGGAGGGCTATACGAGCAGTACTTC
CASSAGLAGGLYEQYF
>NA|TRBJ1-3|TRBV13|once
TGTGCCAGCAGCTTAGGCTCCGGGCCCAGCTCTGGAAACACCATATATTTT
CASSLGSGPSSGNTIYF
>NA|TRBJ1-3|TRBV6-6|NA
TGTGCCAGCAGTCTTCCCCGGGACGCCGAAAACACCATATATTTT
CASSLPRDAENTIYF
>TRBD2|TRBJ2-2|TRBV7-2|NA
TGTGCCAGCACCGCGATGGGACTAGCGGGAGCCGGGGAGCTGTTTTTT
CASTAMGLAGAGELFF
>NA|TRBJ2-7|TRBV12-2|NA
TGTGCAAGTCGAACACAACCGGGGCGGGAGAGGTCCTACGAGCAGTACTTC
CASRTQPGRERSYEQYF
>NA|TRBJ2-7|TRBV11-2|NA
TGTGCCAGCAGCGCAACGAGGGAGCAGTACTTC
CASSATREQYF
>NA|TRBJ2-3|TRBV5-6|NA
TGTGCCAGCAGCAATCGCGCCCTGGGTAGCGGCACAGATACGCAGTATTTT
CASSNRALGSGTDTQYF
>NA|TRBJ2-7|TRBV6-6|once
TGTGCCAGCAGCGAAGGGAAGTACGAGCAGTACTTC
CASSEGKYEQYF
>NA|TRBJ2-7|TRBV4-1|NA
NA
CASSQDWGSGAAYF